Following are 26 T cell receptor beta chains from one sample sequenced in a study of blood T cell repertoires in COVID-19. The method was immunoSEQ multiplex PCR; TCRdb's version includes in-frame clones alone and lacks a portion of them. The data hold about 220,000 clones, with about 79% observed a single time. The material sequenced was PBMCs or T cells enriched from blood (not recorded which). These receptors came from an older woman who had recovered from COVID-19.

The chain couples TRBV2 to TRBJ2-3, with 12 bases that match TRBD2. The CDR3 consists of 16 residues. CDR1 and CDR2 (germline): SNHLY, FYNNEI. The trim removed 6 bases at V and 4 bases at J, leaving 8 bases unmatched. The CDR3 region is CASRATSGGSADTQYF. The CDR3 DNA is TGTGCCAGCAGAGCAACTAGCGGGGGGTCCGCAGATACGCAGTATTTT.

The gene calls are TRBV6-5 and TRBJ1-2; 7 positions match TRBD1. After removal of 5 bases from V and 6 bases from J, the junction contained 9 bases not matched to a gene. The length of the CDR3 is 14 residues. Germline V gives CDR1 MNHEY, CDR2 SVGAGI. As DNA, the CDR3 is TGTGCCAGCAGTCTAAGACAGGGTCAGGATGGCTACACCTTC. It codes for CASSLRQGQDGYTF.

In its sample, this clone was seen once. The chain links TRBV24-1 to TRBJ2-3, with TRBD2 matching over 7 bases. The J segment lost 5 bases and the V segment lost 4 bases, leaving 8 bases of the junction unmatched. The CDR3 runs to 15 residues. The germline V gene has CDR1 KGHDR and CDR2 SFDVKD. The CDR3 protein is CATSDVAGGGDTQYF. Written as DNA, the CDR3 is TGTGCCACCAGTGACGTAGCGGGTGGAGGAGATACGCAGTATTTT.

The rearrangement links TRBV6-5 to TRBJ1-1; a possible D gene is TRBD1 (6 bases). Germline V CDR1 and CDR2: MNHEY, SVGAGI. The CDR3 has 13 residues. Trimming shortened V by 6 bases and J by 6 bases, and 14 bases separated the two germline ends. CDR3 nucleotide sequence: TGTGCCAGCAGCCTCGCAGGGGCCCCTGAAGCTTTCTTT. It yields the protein CASSLAGAPEAFF.

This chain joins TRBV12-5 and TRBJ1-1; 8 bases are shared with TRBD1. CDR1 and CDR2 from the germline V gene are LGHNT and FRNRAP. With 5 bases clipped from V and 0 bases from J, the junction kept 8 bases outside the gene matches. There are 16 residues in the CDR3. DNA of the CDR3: TGTGCTAGTGGTCCTACCGGGACAGGAGTGAACACTGAAGCTTTCTTT. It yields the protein CASGPTGTGVNTEAFF.

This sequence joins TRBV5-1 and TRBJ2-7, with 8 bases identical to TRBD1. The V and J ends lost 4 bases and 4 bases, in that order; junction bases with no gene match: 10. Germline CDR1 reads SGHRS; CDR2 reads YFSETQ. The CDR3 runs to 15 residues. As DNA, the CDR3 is TGCGCCAGCAGCCTTCTCGGGACAGGCATGTACGAGCAGTACTTC. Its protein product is CASSLLGTGMYEQYF.

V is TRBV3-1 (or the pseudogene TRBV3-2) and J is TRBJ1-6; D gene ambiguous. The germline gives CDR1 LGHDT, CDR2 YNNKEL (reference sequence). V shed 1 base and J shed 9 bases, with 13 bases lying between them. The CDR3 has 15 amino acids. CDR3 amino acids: CASSQAIVSSSPLHF. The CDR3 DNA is TGTGCCAGCAGCCAAGCTATTGTGTCGAGTTCACCCCTCCACTTT.

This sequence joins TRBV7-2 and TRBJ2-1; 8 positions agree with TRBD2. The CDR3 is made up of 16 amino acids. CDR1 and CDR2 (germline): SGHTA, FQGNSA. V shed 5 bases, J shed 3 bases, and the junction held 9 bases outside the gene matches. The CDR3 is CASSTQAGASYNEQFF. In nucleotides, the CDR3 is TGTGCCAGCAGCACACAAGCGGGGGCAAGCTACAATGAGCAGTTCTTC. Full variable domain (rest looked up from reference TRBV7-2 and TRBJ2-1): GAGVSQSPSNKVTEKGKDVELRCDPISGHTALYWYRQSLGQGLEFLIYFQGNSAPDKSGLPSDRFSAERTGGSVSTLTIQRTQQEDSAVYLCASSTQAGASYNEQFFGPGTRLTVL.

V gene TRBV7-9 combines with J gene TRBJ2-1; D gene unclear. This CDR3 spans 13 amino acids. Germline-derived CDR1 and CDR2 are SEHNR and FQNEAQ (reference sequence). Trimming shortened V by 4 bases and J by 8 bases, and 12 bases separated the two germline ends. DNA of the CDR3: TGTGCCAGCAGCTCACAGATTTTGGATGAGCAGTTCTTC. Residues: CASSSQILDEQFF.

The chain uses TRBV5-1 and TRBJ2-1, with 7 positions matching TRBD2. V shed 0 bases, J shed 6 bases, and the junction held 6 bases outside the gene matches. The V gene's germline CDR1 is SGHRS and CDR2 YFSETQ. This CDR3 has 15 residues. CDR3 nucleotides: TGCGCCAGCAGCTTGGGCGGGAGAGGTTTCAATGAGCAGTTCTTC. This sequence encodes CASSLGGRGFNEQFF.

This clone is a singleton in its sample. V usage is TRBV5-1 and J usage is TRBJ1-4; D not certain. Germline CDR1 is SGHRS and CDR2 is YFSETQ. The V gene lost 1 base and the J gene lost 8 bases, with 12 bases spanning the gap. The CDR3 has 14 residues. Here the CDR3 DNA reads TGCGCCAGCAGCTTGAGAGGTCTAGAAGAAAAACTGTTTTTT. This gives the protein CASSLRGLEEKLFF.

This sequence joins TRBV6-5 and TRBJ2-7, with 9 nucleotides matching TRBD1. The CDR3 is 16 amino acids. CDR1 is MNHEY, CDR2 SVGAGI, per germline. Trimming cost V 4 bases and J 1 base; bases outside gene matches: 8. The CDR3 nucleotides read TGTGCCAGCAGTTGGCCCGGGACAGGGACATCCTACGAGCAGTACTTC. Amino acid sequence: CASSWPGTGTSYEQYF.

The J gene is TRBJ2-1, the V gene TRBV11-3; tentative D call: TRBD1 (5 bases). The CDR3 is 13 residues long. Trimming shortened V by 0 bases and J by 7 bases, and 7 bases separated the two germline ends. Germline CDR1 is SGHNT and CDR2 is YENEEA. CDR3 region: CASSLEGANEQFF. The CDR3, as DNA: TGTGCCAGCAGCTTAGAAGGGGCAAATGAGCAGTTCTTC.

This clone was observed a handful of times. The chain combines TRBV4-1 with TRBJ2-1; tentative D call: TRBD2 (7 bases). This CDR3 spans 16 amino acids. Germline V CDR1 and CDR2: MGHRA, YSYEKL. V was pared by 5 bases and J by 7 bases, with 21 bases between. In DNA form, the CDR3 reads TGCGCCAGCAGCTCACCCGAGGGGGGGGTCAATAATGAGCAGTTCTTC. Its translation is CASSSPEGGVNNEQFF.

CDR3 residues: CSVEDPVENEKLFF. The CDR3 nucleotides read TGCAGCGTTGAAGACCCTGTCGAGAATGAAAAACTGTTTTTT. The chain is built from TRBV29-1 and TRBJ1-4; D not resolved. This CDR3 has 14 amino acids. V was clipped by 0 bases and J by 5 bases, with 10 bases between them. Germline CDR1 reads SQVTM; CDR2 reads ANQGSEA. The complete variable domain, with remaining parts taken from reference TRBV29-1 and TRBJ1-4, reads SAVISQKPSRDICQRGTSLTIQCQVDSQVTMMFWYRQQPGQSLTLIATANQGSEATYESGFVIDKFPISRPNLTFSTLTVSNMSPEDSSIYLCSVEDPVENEKLFFGSGTQLSVL.

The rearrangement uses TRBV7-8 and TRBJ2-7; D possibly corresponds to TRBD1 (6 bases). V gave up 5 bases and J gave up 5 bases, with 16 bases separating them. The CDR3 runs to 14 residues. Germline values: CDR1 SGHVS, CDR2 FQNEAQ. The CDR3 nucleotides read TGTGCCAGCAGCCGAGACAGGAATTCTAACGAGCAGTACTTC. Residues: CASSRDRNSNEQYF.

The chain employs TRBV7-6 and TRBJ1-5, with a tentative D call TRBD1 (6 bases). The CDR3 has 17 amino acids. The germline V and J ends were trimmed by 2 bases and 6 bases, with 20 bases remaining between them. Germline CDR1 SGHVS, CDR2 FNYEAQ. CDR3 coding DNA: TGTGCCAGCAGCTTACGGGCCGGGGGGCGTCCCCCTCAGCCCCAGCATTTT. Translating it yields CASSLRAGGRPPQPQHF.

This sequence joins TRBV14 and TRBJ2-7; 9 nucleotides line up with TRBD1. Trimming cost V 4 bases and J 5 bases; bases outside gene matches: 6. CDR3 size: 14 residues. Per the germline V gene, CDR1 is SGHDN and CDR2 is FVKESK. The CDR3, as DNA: TGTGCCAGCAGCCGACGGACAGGGGCCCACGAGCAGTACTTC. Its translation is CASSRRTGAHEQYF.

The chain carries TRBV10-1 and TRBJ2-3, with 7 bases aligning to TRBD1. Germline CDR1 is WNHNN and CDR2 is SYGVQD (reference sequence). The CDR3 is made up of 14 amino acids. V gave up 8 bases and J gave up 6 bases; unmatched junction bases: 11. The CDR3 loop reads CASATGNYGDTQYF. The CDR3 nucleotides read TGCGCCAGCGCGACAGGGAACTACGGGGATACGCAGTATTTT.

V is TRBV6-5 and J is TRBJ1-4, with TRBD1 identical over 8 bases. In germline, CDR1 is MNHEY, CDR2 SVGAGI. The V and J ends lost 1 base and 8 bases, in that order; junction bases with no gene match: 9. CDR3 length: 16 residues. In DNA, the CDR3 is TGTGCCAGCAGTTACTTTCGGACAGGGAGAGGAGAAAAACTGTTTTTT. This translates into CASSYFRTGRGEKLFF.

The CDR3 coding sequence is TGTGCCAGCAGTGACCCTGGCCGTAATGAAAAACTGTTTTTT. Translated, it gives CASSDPGRNEKLFF. The rearrangement links TRBV25-1 to TRBJ1-4; D unclear. The germline V gene has CDR1 MGHDK and CDR2 SYGVNS. The CDR3 is 14 amino acids. The V and J ends lost 3 bases and 4 bases respectively, with 9 bases between them.

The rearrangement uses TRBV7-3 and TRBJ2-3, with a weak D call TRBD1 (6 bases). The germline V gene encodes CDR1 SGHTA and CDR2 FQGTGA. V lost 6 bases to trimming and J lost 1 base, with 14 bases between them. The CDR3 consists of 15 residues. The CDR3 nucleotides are TGTGCCAGCAGTCCGACAGGAATCGGCACAGATACGCAGTATTTT. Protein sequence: CASSPTGIGTDTQYF.

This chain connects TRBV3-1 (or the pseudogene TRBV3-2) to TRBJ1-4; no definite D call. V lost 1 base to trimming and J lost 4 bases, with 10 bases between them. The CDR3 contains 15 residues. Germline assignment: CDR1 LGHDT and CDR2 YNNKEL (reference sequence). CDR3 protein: CASSQAADYNEKLFF. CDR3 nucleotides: TGTGCCAGCAGCCAAGCGGCGGACTATAATGAAAAACTGTTTTTT.

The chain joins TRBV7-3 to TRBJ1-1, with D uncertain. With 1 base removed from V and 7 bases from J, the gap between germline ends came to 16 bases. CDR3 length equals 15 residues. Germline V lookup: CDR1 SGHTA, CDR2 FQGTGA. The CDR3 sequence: CASSLNPSRVDEAFF. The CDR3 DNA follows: TGTGCCAGCAGCTTAAACCCCTCCCGGGTGGATGAAGCTTTCTTT.

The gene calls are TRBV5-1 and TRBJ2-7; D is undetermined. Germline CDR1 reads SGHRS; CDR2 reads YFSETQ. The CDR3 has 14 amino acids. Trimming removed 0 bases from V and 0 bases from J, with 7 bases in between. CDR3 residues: CASSLGLSSYEQYF. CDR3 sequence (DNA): TGCGCCAGCAGCTTGGGACTCAGCTCCTACGAGCAGTACTTC. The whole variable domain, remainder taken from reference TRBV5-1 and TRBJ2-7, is KAGVTQTPRYLIKTRGQQVTLSCSPISGHRSVSWYQQTPGQGLQFLFEYFSETQRNKGNFPGRFSGRQFSNSRSEMNVSTLELGDSALYLCASSLGLSSYEQYFGPGTRLTVT.

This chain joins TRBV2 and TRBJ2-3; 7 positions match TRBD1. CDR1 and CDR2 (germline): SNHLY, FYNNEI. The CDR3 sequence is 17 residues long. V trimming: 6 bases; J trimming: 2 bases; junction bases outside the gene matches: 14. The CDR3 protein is CASREPPGQVLTDTQYF. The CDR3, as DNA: TGTGCCAGCAGGGAACCCCCTGGACAGGTTCTCACAGATACGCAGTATTTT.